This T cell receptor beta chain is drawn from a study of shared clonotypes between healthy human individuals. Assay used: immunoSEQ multiplex PCR; TCRdb lists only in-frame clones, some missing. The sample includes 2 million or so clones, around 96% seen only once; the top ten take around 1.1%. Trimming left V 0 bases short and J 3 bases short, with 5 bases between. Germline V gene data show CDR1 as SEHNR and CDR2 as FQNEAQ (reference sequence). The CDR3 has 13 residues. It was CD45RO-negative cells, positively selected for CCR7, that made up naive CD8 cells, with terminally differentiated effector memory CD45RA+ cells excluded.

The chain combines TRBV7-9 with TRBJ1-1; D call uncertain. The sequence was collected from a man younger than 35 in good health. The specimen sequenced was naive CD8+ T cells sorted from blood. The CDR3 DNA sequence: TGTGCCAGCAGCTTAGCGGTGGACACTGAAGCTTTCTTT. Translating gives CASSLAVDTEAFF.